The TCR beta chain described here comes from a study of radiation and T cells in renal cell carcinoma. Profiling relied on immunoSEQ multiplex PCR, and the TCRdb table lists in-frame clones only, not all of them. The data show about 64,000 clones, roughly 80% seen once. Of note for this clone: The antigen remains unidentified.

The germline gives CDR1 SEHNR, CDR2 FQNEAQ (reference sequence). Trimming took 0 bases from V and 4 from J, leaving 12 bases between them. The CDR3 consists of 15 residues. Time point noted: blood 4 weeks post-SBRT, at nephrectomy. The treatment was: 15 Gy SBRT to primary tumor, nephrectomy 4 weeks later. Nephrectomy followed 15 Gy stereotactic body radiation by 4 weeks. Serial blood draws occurred at baseline and 2 and 4 weeks post-SBRT. The patient's renal cell carcinoma had clear cell pathology. Study outcomes and limitations: In blood, top tumor clones expanded by 2 weeks, shrinking by 4.

This clonotype was obtained from a man aged 60-69 years with renal cell carcinoma. The source material was blood, sampled from a patient whose treatment included radiotherapy and nephrectomy. V and J are TRBV7-9 and TRBJ1-2; D gene uncertain. The CDR3 DNA sequence: TGTGCCAGCAGCTTAGCGTCGGCCCCGATCTATGGCTACACCTTC. It is translated as CASSLASAPIYGYTF.